A selection of T cell receptor beta chains follows, all from one sample in a study of cytomegalovirus exposure and HLA in healthy donors. This table comes from immunoSEQ multiplex PCR, and its TCRdb copy is limited to in-frame clones, with some not included. Of tens of thousands of clones listed, roughly 80% are singletons. The sequencing sample was made of PBMCs. Source of these receptors: a young woman in good health and CMV-seropositive. CDR3s include the opening cysteine and the closing phenylalanine or tryptophan. D genes are given only for firm matches. Not every row has a clone size; where given, it reads once, few, many or a size class.

>TRBV10-2|TRBD1|TRBJ2-5|NA
TGCGCCAGCAGTCCGACAGGGGCCACCCAGTACTTC
CASSPTGATQYF
>TRBV6-1|NA|TRBJ2-7|NA
TGTGCCAGCAGTGACCGACACCAGTACTTC
CASSDRHQYF
>TRBV2|NA|TRBJ2-1|NA
TGTGCCAGCAGTGAAACGGGTTTGAATGAGCAGTTCTTC
CASSETGLNEQFF
>TRBV4-1|TRBD2|TRBJ2-3|few
TGCGCCAGCAGCCAAGTAACCCTAGCGGCACGCACAGATACGCAGTATTTT
CASSQVTLAARTDTQYF
>TRBV10-3|NA|TRBJ2-5|NA
TGTGCCATCGGGCGGGACCAAGAGACCCAGTACTTC
CAIGRDQETQYF
>TRBV6-1|TRBD1|TRBJ1-3|NA
TGTGCCAGCAGTGAGGACAGGGCCCGCTCTGGAAACACCATATATTTT
CASSEDRARSGNTIYF
>TRBV9|NA|TRBJ2-7|NA
TGTGCCAGCAGCCTAGCTCCTACCCCCTACGAGCAGTACTTC
CASSLAPTPYEQYF
>TRBV7-4|TRBD2|TRBJ2-1|NA
TGTGCCAGCAGCTTAGCGCTTCTAGCGGCTTACAATGAGCAGTTCTTC
CASSLALLAAYNEQFF
>TRBV21-1|NA|TRBJ1-5|NA
TGTGCCAGCAGCGACCTCACAGGGACCAATCAGCCCCAGCATTTT
CASSDLTGTNQPQHF
>TRBV5-1|TRBD2|TRBJ2-4|NA
TGCGCCAGCAGCTTGGCTAGCGGGACTGCCAAAAACATTCAGTACTTC
CASSLASGTAKNIQYF
>TRBV28|TRBD1|TRBJ2-4|NA
TGTGCCAGCAGTGAAAACAGGGGGCGGTTCAAAAACATTCAGTACTTC
CASSENRGRFKNIQYF
>TRBV21-1|NA|TRBJ1-1|NA
TGTGCCAGCAGCAAAGGCAAAGAGGTCCCACTTACCGGGACAGGGCGCATGAACACTGAAGCTTTCTTT
CASSKGKEVPLTGTGRMNTEAFF
>TRBV10-2|TRBD2|TRBJ2-5|NA
TGCGCCAGCAGCCGAGGGACTAGCGGGGGGGAAGAGACCCAGTACTTC
CASSRGTSGGEETQYF
>TRBV30|NA|TRBJ1-2|NA
TGTGCCTGGAGTGAGGCAGGACACACCCGAAACACCTTC
CAWSEAGHTRNTF
>TRBV7-9|TRBD1|TRBJ2-2|NA
TGTTCCAGCGGACGGCACACAGGGGGAAATACCGGGGAGCTGTTTTTT
CSSGRHTGGNTGELFF
>TRBV5-1|NA|TRBJ2-1|NA
TGCGCCAGCAAGGAGGGAATTGAGCAGTTCTTC
CASKEGIEQFF
>TRBV4-2|TRBD1|TRBJ2-7|NA
TGTGCCAGCAGCCAAGGGGGACAGGTGGGCTACGAGCAGTACTTC
CASSQGGQVGYEQYF
>TRBV5-1|NA|TRBJ2-7|NA
TGCGCCAGCAGCTTGGTATTGGGCGATTCCTACGAGCAGTACTTC
CASSLVLGDSYEQYF
>TRBV6-1|NA|TRBJ2-3|NA
TGTGCCAGCAGTGAAGGTAGGCGAGGACTAAGCACAGATACGCAGTATTTT
CASSEGRRGLSTDTQYF
>TRBV2|NA|TRBJ1-3|NA
TGTGCCAGCAGTGAGGTGGAGGGATCTGGAAACACCATATATTTT
CASSEVEGSGNTIYF
>TRBV7-9|TRBD2|TRBJ2-3|NA
TGTTCCAGCAGCTTGACTAGCGGGAGGGCCCCAATCACAGATACGCAGTATTTT
CSSSLTSGRAPITDTQYF
>TRBV7-8|TRBD2|TRBJ2-3|NA
TGTGCCAGCAGCTCGGGACTAGCGGTTGTCACAGATACGCAGTATTTT
CASSSGLAVVTDTQYF
>TRBV27|NA|TRBJ2-1|NA
TGTGCCAGCAGTTTATTATACTTGGCGGAGGACTCCTACAATGAGCAGTTCTTC
CASSLLYLAEDSYNEQFF
>TRBV7-6|TRBD2|TRBJ2-3|NA
TGTGCCAGCAGCTTTGGCGGGGGGATAGCAGATACGCAGTATTTT
CASSFGGGIADTQYF
>TRBV7-9|TRBD2|TRBJ2-1|NA
TGTGCCAGCACCAAACGGGGCAAATGGGGACTAGCGTCCTACAATGAGCAGTTCTTC
CASTKRGKWGLASYNEQFF
>TRBV5-4|TRBD2|TRBJ2-7|NA
TGTGCCAGCAGCTTTACCGGGACTAGCTCCTACGAGCAGTACTTC
CASSFTGTSSYEQYF
>TRBV7-9|NA|TRBJ2-5|NA
TGTTCCAGCAGCTTTAATATGGGAGGCGAGACCCAGTACTTC
CSSSFNMGGETQYF
>TRBV18|TRBD2|TRBJ2-7|NA
TGTGCCAGCTCACCGGTGAGGACTAGCGCCTACGAGCAGTACTTC
CASSPVRTSAYEQYF
>TRBV7-9|NA|TRBJ1-1|once
TGTTCCAGCAGCTTGGAACAGGGAGCGACTGAAGCTTTCTTT
CSSSLEQGATEAFF
>TRBV12-5|TRBD2|TRBJ2-3|NA
TGTGCTAGTGGTCCTCCGGGACTAGCGGGGGGGCCCGGTACGCAGTATTTT
CASGPPGLAGGPGTQYF
>TRBV2|NA|TRBJ1-6|NA
TGTGCCAGCAGTGAAGCCCTCGTGGGAGGCTATAATTCACCCCTCCACTTT
CASSEALVGGYNSPLHF
>TRBV7-9|NA|TRBJ2-1|once
TGTTCCAGCAGCTTAATCGGGGAGAGCTCCTACAATGAGCAGTTCTTC
CSSSLIGESSYNEQFF
>TRBV15|TRBD2|TRBJ2-1|NA
TGTGCCACCAGCAGAGGACTAGCGGGTAATGAGCAGTTCTTC
CATSRGLAGNEQFF
>TRBV7-6|NA|TRBJ2-7|NA
TGTGCCAGCAGCCAGGCCTTGGGCTCCTACGAGCAGTACTTC
CASSQALGSYEQYF
>TRBV5-1|NA|TRBJ2-1|NA
TGCGCCAGCAGCTCAGGGGCGCGCGTCCTCCTAAATGAGCAGTTCTTC
CASSSGARVLLNEQFF
>TRBV30|NA|TRBJ1-5|NA
TGTGCCTGGAGTGTGCGTCGAGAGCAGCCCCAGCATTTT
CAWSVRREQPQHF
>TRBV5-5|NA|TRBJ2-1|NA
TGTGCCAGCAGCTCAGGGGAGGGAATGAAGTCGAATGAGCAGTTCTTC
CASSSGEGMKSNEQFF
>TRBV27|TRBD2|TRBJ2-2|NA
TGTGCCAGCAGTTACTTTAGCGGGATCGAAGGCACCGGGGAGCTGTTTTTT
CASSYFSGIEGTGELFF
>TRBV7-8|NA|TRBJ1-5|NA
TGTGCCAGCAGCTTAGGACAGGGCAATCAGCCCCAGCATTTT
CASSLGQGNQPQHF
>TRBV18|TRBD1|TRBJ2-1|once
TGTGCCAGCTCCATACATGCCCCGGACAGGGGTAGGAATGAGCAGTTCTTC
CASSIHAPDRGRNEQFF
>TRBV27|NA|TRBJ2-1|NA
TGTGCCAGCACCACAGGGCATGAGCAGTTCTTC
CASTTGHEQFF
>TRBV30|TRBD1|TRBJ1-6|NA
TGTGCCTGGAGTGTAGGACAGGCTCCATATAATTCACCCCTCCACTTT
CAWSVGQAPYNSPLHF